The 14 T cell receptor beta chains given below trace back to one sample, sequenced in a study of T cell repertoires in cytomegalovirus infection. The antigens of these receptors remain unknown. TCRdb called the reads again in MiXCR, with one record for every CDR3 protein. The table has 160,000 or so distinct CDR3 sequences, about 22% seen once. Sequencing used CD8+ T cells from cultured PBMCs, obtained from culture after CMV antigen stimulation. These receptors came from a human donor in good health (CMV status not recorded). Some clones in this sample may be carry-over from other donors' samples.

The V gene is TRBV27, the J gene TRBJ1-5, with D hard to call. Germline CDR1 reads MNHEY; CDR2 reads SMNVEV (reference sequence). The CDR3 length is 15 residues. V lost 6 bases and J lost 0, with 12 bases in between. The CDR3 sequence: CASSPMDLSNQPQHF. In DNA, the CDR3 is TGTGCCAGCAGCCCCATGGATCTTAGCAATCAGCCCCAGCATTTT.

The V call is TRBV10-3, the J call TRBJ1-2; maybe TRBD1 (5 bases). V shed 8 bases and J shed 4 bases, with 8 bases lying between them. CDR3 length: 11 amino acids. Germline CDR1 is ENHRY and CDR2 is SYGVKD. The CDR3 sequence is CAILQGYGYTF. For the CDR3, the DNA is TGTGCCATCCTTCAGGGCTATGGCTACACCTTC.

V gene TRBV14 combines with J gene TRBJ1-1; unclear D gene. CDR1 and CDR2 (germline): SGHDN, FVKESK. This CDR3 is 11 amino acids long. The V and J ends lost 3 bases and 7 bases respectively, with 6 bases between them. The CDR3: CASSHQYEAFF. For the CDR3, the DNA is TGTGCCAGCAGCCACCAGTATGAAGCTTTCTTT.

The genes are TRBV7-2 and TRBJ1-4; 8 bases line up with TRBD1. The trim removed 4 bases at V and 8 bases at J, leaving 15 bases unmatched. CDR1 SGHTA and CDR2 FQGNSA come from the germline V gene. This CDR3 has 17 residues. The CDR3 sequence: CASSSDRPTGVMEKLFF. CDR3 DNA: TGTGCCAGCAGCTCAGACCGCCCGACAGGGGTAATGGAAAAACTGTTTTTT.

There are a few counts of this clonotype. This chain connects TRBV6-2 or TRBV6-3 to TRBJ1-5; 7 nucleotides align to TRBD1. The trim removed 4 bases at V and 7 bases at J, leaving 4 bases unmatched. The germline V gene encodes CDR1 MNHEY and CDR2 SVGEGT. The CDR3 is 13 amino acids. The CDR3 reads CASSWDSWQPQHF. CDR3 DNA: TGTGCCAGCAGTTGGGACAGTTGGCAGCCCCAGCATTTT.

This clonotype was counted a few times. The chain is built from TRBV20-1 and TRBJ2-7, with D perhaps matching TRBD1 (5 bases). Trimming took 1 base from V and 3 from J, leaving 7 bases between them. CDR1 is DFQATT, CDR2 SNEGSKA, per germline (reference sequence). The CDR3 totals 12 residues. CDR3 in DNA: TGCAGTGCTAGAGTAGACAGCTACGAGCAGTACTTC. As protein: CSARVDSYEQYF.

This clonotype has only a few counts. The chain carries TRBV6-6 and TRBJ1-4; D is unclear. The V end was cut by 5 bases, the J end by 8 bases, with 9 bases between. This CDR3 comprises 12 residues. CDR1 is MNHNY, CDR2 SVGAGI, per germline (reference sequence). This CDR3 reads CASSEFGEKLFF. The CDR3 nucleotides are TGTGCCAGCAGTGAGTTCGGGGAAAAACTGTTTTTT.

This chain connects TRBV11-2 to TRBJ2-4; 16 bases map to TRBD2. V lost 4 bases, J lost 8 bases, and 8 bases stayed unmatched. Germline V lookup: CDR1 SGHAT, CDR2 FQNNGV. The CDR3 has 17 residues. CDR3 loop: CASSSGLAGGPRDIQYF. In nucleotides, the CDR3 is TGTGCCAGCAGCTCGGGACTAGCGGGGGGGCCCAGGGACATTCAGTACTTC.

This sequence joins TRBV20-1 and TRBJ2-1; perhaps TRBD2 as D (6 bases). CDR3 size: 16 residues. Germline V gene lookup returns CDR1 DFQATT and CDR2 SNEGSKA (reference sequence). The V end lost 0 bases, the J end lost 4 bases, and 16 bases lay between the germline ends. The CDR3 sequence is CSARDWEASAYNEQFF. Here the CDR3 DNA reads TGCAGTGCTAGAGATTGGGAGGCTAGCGCGTACAATGAGCAGTTCTTC.

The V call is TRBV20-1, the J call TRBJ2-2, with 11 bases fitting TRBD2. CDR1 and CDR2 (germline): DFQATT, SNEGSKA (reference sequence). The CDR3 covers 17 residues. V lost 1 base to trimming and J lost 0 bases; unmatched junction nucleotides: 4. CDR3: CSARAASGGSNTGELFF. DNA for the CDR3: TGCAGTGCTAGAGCGGCTAGCGGGGGGTCGAACACCGGGGAGCTGTTTTTT.

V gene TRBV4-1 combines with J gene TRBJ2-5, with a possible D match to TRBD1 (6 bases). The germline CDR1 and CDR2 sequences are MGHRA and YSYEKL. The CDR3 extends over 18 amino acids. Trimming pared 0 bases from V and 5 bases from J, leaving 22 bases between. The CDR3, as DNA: TGCGCCAGCAGCCAAGAAAGTGGATCCGGGACACGAGGGGAGACCCAGTACTTC. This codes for CASSQESGSGTRGETQYF.

This chain's CDR3 is CASSLSFRRDVVYEQYF. In nucleotides, the CDR3 is TGTGCCAGCAGCTTAAGTTTCAGAAGGGATGTTGTCTACGAGCAGTACTTC. The chain uses TRBV7-2 and TRBJ2-7, with D unclear. The CDR3 covers 17 residues. Deletions cut 2 bases from V and 3 bases from J, with 20 bases between. CDR1 is SGHTA, CDR2 FQGNSA, per germline.

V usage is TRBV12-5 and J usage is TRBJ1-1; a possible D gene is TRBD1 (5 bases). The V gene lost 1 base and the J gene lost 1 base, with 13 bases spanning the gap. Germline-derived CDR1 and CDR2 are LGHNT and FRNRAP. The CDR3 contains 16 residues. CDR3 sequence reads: CASGLGKGRKNTEAFF. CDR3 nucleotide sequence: TGTGCTAGTGGTTTGGGCAAGGGACGGAAGAACACTGAAGCTTTCTTT. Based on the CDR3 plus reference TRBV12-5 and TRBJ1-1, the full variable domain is DARVTQTPRHKVTEMGQEVTMRCQPILGHNTVFWYRQTMMQGLELLAYFRNRAPLDDSGMPKDRFSAEMPDATLATLKIQPSEPRDSAVYFCASGLGKGRKNTEAFFGQGTRLTVV.

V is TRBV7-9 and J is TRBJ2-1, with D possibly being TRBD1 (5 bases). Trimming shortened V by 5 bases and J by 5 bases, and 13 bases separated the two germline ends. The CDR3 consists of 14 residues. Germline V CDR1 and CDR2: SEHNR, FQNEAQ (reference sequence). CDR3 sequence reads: CASSPRQKDNEQFF. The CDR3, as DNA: TGTGCCAGCAGCCCCCGACAGAAGGACAATGAGCAGTTCTTC.